The 14 T cell receptor beta chains in this list originate from one sample, sequenced in a study of T-cell memory formation after mild COVID-19 (dated by TCRdb to about 2021). The library was prepared using 5' RACE. The data were produced on an Illumina NovaSeq 6000. Using fastp trimming at Q25 and MiXCR clonotype assembly, TCRdb reanalyzed the public sequencing data and kept in-frame beta chains. Identical CDR3 proteins give one entry, which carries the most common genes and DNA. The sample table holds around 440,000 distinct CDR3 sequences, of which roughly 18% were seen once. The ten largest clones represent about 12% of the sample. The sequencing input was PBMCs or a T cell subset sorted from them (not recorded which). These receptors originate from an adult woman who had mild COVID-19 (a few samples of this study predate the infection). The sample titles of this study are shuffled in the database, so cell type and time point are left out; the donor was told from shared clones.

The chain uses TRBV30 and TRBJ2-7, with 7 bases fitting TRBD1. V shed 7 bases, J shed 2 bases, and the junction held 8 bases outside the gene matches. There are 13 residues in the CDR3. Germline V lookup: CDR1 GTSNPN, CDR2 SVGIG (reference sequence). In nucleotides, the CDR3 is TGTGCCTTTCGACCAGGGGGTACCTACGAGCAGTACTTC. This translates into CAFRPGGTYEQYF. The whole variable domain, remainder taken from reference TRBV30 and TRBJ2-7, is SQTIHQWPATLVQPVGSPLSLECTVEGTSNPNLYWYRQAAGRGLQLLFYSVGIGQISSEVPQNLSASRPQDRQFILSSKKLLLSDSGFYLCAFRPGGTYEQYFGPGTRLTVT.

There are many counts of this clonotype. This chain connects TRBV18 to TRBJ1-1; 9 bases align to TRBD1. CDR1 KGHSH and CDR2 LQKENI come from the germline V gene. CDR3 length: 13 residues. V dropped 8 bases and J dropped 3; count of bases not matched to a gene: 4. This CDR3 reads CASRQGVDTEAFF. The CDR3 coding sequence is TGTGCCAGCCGACAGGGGGTGGACACTGAAGCTTTCTTT.

This clonotype was seen at least ten times. The rearrangement uses TRBV10-3 and TRBJ1-2; D is unclear. The V and J ends lost 4 bases and 0 bases respectively, with 15 bases between them. CDR3 length: 16 residues. The germline V gene encodes CDR1 ENHRY and CDR2 SYGVKD. CDR3 DNA sequence: TGTGCCATCAGTGTACGACCCCTCAACGCTAACTATGGCTACACCTTC. Translating gives CAISVRPLNANYGYTF.

The genes are TRBV5-1 and TRBJ1-2; D perhaps matches TRBD1 (5 bases). Trimming pared 4 bases from V and 0 bases from J, leaving 13 bases between. The germline CDR1 and CDR2 sequences are SGHRS and YFSETQ. The CDR3 is 15 residues long. CDR3 nucleotides: TGCGCCAGCAGCCCGGGACCCGTCCCTAACTATGGCTACACCTTC. This encodes CASSPGPVPNYGYTF.

This clonotype occurred a few times. This chain connects TRBV9 to TRBJ2-1; D gene uncertain. CDR3 length equals 13 residues. Trimming removed 0 bases at V and 7 bases at J, with 8 bases between. Germline CDR1 and CDR2: SGDLS and YYNGEE. CDR3 nucleotide sequence: TGTGCCAGCAGCGTAGCTACTGGAAATGAGCAGTTCTTC. This translates into CASSVATGNEQFF.

The chain has TRBV5-6 and TRBJ1-4; TRBD1 is a possible D gene (6 bases). This CDR3 is 15 amino acids long. Germline-derived CDR1 and CDR2 are SGHDT and YYEEEE. CDR3 protein: CAGTRRGAANEKLFF. Here the CDR3 DNA reads TGTGCGGGGACCCGCCGGGGGGCAGCTAATGAAAAACTGTTTTTT.

This chain links TRBV6-6 with TRBJ2-5; 8 positions agree with TRBD2. V shed 6 bases and J 7 bases; nucleotides not matched to a gene: 10. Germline values: CDR1 MNHNY, CDR2 SVGAGI (reference sequence). The CDR3 covers 14 residues. Here the CDR3 reads CASRNSGVVGTQYF. DNA of the CDR3: TGTGCCAGCAGGAATAGCGGGGTGGTTGGGACCCAGTACTTC.

This clonotype was seen ten or more times. The chain has TRBV12-3 or TRBV12-4 and TRBJ2-3; D ambiguous. The germline V and J ends were trimmed by 6 bases and 1 base, with 11 bases remaining between them. CDR3 length: 14 residues. The CDR3 sequence: CASSTLWGTDTQYF. As DNA, the CDR3 is TGTGCCAGCAGCACTCTGTGGGGCACAGATACGCAGTATTTT.

The chain employs TRBV6-1 and TRBJ2-3; possibly TRBD2 for D (6 bases). Per germline, CDR1 MNHNS and CDR2 SASEGT. The CDR3 totals 14 residues. Trimming cost V 4 bases and J 3 bases, with 11 bases left between them. DNA for the CDR3: TGTGCCAGCAGTGCAAGCGGGTTGACAGATACGCAGTATTTT. Translating gives CASSASGLTDTQYF.

This rearrangement joins TRBV5-1 to TRBJ2-4; possible D gene TRBD1, 6 bases. This CDR3 has 15 residues. V was trimmed by 2 bases and J by 8 bases, leaving 17 bases between them. CDR1 and CDR2 from the germline V gene are SGHRS and YFSETQ. DNA of the CDR3: TGCGCCAGCAGCTTCTCGGATGGGGGCAGGGACATTCAGTACTTC. Translation: CASSFSDGGRDIQYF.

The chain recombines TRBV5-4 with TRBJ1-4; 7 nucleotides line up with TRBD1. V shed 4 bases and J 7 bases; nucleotides not matched to a gene: 7. This CDR3 is built from 14 residues. Germline CDR1 is SGHNT and CDR2 is YYREEE (reference sequence). CDR3 in DNA: TGTGCCAGCAGCATCAGGGGGTACGGTGAAAAACTGTTTTTT. Protein product: CASSIRGYGEKLFF.

The CDR3 region is CASSTHGSGANYGYTF. The DNA of the CDR3 is TGTGCCAGCAGTACACATGGCTCGGGGGCTAACTATGGCTACACCTTC. The gene calls are TRBV28 and TRBJ1-2; possible D gene TRBD1, 5 bases. The germline CDR1 and CDR2 sequences are MDHEN and SYDVKM. This CDR3 is 16 amino acids long. V lost 5 bases to trimming and J lost 0 bases, with 16 bases between them.

This clonotype was seen more than once but under ten times. The gene calls are TRBV6-5 and TRBJ2-3; D is perhaps TRBD2 (6 bases). Per germline, CDR1 MNHEY and CDR2 SVGAGI. V lost 0 bases and J 4 bases, leaving 17 bases between the germline ends. The CDR3 has 17 residues. CDR3: CASSYSPRDPRPDTQYF. The DNA for the CDR3 is TGTGCCAGCAGTTACTCCCCGCGGGACCCAAGACCAGATACGCAGTATTTT.

The rearrangement uses TRBV9 and TRBJ2-7; D unclear. The CDR3 length is 14 residues. Per the germline V gene, CDR1 is SGDLS and CDR2 is YYNGEE. Deletions cut 4 bases from V and 3 bases from J, with 14 bases between. The CDR3 nucleotides are TGTGCCAGCAGCCCTCGGGTGGTGGACTACGAGCAGTACTTC. Protein sequence: CASSPRVVDYEQYF. The complete variable domain, with remaining parts taken from reference TRBV9 and TRBJ2-7, reads DSGVTQTPKHLITATGQRVTLRCSPRSGDLSVYWYQQSLDQGLQFLIQYYNGEERAKGNILERFSAQQFPDLHSELNLSSLELGDSALYFCASSPRVVDYEQYFGPGTRLTVT.